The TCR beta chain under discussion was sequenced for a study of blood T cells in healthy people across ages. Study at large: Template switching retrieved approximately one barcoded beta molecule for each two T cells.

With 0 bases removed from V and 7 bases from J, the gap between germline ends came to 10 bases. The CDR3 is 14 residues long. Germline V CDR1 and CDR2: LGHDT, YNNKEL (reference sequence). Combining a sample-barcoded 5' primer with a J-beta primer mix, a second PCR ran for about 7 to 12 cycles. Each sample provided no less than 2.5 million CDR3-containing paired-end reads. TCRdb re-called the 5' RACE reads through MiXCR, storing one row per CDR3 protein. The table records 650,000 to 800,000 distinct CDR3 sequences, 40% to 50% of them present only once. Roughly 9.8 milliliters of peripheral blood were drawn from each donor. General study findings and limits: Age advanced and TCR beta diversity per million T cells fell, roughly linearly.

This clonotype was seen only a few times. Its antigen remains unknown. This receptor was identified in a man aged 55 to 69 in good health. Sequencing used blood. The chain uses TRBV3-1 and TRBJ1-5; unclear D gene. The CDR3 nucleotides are TGTGCCAGCAGCCAAGATTTAGGAATGCAGCCCCAGCATTTT. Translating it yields CASSQDLGMQPQHF.